This T cell receptor (beta chain) comes out of a study of T cells after yellow fever vaccination. TCRdb independently ran MiXCR on the 5' RACE reads; one entry per CDR3 protein. The sample yields 200,000 to 300,000 distinct CDR3 sequences, about 3.7% seen once. This clonotype was found many times. The CDR3 extends over 14 amino acids. Trimming cost V 1 base and J 3 bases, with 9 bases left between them. Looked up from germline, CDR1 is MGHRA and CDR2 is YSYEKL. The clonotype was recovered from a man between 18 and 35 years old who received the YFV17D yellow fever vaccine. This sequence joins TRBV4-1 and TRBJ2-5; D assignment may be TRBD1 or TRBD2 (5 bases each). This sample comprised PBMCs, obtained 15 days after the yellow fever booster vaccination. The CDR3 protein is CASSQGGSEETQYF. DNA for the CDR3: TGCGCCAGCAGCCAAGGGGGGAGCGAAGAGACCCAGTACTTC.